This record concerns one T cell receptor (beta chain) sequence. As yet, its antigen is unknown. Per the germline V gene, CDR1 is LNHDA and CDR2 is SQIVND (reference sequence). CDR3 length: 15 residues. TCRdb re-called the 5' RACE reads; one entry per CDR3 protein, DNA not given. The sample has around 260,000 distinct CDR3 sequences. These data belong to a study of T cells expressing NK-cell markers. Notes on the study in general: Similarly, these clonotypes led the CD3+CD56-NKG2C+ fraction as well in four donors. Certain NKG2C+ T cell clones were expanded, and their HCMV specificity remained unclear.

The genes are TRBV19 and TRBJ2-1. Material: blood T cells: a sorted CD56 or NKG2C T cell subset, CD4+ or CD8+ T cells, or bulk PBMC T cells (not recorded which). The TCR sequence derives from a woman aged 18 to 75 in good health. The CDR3 spells CASSIVAPTLNEQFF.